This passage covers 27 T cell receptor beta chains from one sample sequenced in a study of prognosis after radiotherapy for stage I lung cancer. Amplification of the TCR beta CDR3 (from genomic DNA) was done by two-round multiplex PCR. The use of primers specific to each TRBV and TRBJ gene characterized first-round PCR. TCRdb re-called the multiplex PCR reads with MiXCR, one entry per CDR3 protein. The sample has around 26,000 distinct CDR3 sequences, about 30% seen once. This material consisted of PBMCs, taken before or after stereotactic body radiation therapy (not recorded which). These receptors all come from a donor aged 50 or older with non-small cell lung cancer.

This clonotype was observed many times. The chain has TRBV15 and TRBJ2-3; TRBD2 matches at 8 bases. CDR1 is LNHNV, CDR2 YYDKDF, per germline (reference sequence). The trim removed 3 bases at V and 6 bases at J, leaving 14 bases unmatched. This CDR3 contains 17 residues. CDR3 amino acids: CATSSNSGAGPADTQYF. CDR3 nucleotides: TGTGCCACCAGCAGCAATAGCGGGGCCGGTCCAGCCGATACGCAGTATTTT.

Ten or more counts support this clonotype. The CDR3 nucleotides are TGTGCCAGCAGTCGGGACAGGAATTCACCCCTCCACTTT. Translating gives CASSRDRNSPLHF. The V call is TRBV6-4, the J call TRBJ1-6, with TRBD1 matching 8 bases. The CDR3 loop spans 13 amino acids. The germline CDR1 and CDR2 sequences are MRHNA and SNTAGT. J gave up 7 bases and V 5 bases, and 1 base lay outside the gene matches.

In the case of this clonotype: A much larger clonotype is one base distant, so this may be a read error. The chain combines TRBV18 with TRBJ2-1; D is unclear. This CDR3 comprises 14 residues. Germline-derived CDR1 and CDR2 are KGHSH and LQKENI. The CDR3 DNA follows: TGTGCCAGCTCACCAGTAGGCACCAACAATGGGCAGTTCTTC. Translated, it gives CASSPVGTNNGQFF.

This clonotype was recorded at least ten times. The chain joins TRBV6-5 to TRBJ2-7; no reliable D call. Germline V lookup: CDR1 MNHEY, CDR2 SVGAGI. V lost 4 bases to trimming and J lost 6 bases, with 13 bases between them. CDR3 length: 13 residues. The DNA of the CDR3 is TGTGCCAGCAGTTCCCGATCAGTACCCGAGCAGTACTTC. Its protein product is CASSSRSVPEQYF.

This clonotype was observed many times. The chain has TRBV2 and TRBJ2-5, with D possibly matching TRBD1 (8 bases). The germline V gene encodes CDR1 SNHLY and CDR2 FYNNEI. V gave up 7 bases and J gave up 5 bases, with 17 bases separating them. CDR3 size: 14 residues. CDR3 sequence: CASKDGQGGETQYF. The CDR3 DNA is TGTGCCAGCAAGGATGGACAGGGAGGGGAGACCCAGTACTTC.

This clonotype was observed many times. CDR3 protein: CASSLTGGADTQYF. The CDR3 nucleotides are TGCGCCAGCAGCTTGACAGGGGGGGCAGATACGCAGTATTTT. The chain recombines TRBV5-1 with TRBJ2-3; weak D call: TRBD1 (8 bases). The germline CDR1 and CDR2 sequences are SGHRS and YFSETQ. V lost 1 base and J lost 4, with 10 bases in between. This CDR3 spans 14 amino acids.

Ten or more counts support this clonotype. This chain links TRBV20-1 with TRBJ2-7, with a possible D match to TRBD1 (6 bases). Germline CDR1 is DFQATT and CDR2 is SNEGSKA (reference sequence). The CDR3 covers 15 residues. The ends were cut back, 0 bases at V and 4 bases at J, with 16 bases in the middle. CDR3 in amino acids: CSARDPAKGDYEQYF. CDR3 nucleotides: TGCAGTGCTAGAGATCCGGCCAAGGGGGATTACGAGCAGTACTTC.

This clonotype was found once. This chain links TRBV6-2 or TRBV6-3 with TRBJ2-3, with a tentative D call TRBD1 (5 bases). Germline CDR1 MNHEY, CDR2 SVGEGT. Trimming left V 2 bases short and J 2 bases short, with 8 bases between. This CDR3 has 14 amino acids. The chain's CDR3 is CASSYIQATDTQYF. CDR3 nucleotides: TGTGCCAGCAGTTACATACAGGCCACAGATACGCAGTATTTT.

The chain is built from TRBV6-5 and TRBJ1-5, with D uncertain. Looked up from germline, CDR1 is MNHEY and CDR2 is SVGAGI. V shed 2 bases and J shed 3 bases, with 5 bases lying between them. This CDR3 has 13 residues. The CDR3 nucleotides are TGTGCCAGCAGTTACAAAATCAATCAGCCCCAGCATTTT. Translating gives CASSYKINQPQHF.

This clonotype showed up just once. The CDR3 coding sequence is TGCAGTGCTAGAGATTCGGGGGAAGCCATAGCCAAAAACATTCAGTACTTC. It yields the protein CSARDSGEAIAKNIQYF. The genes are TRBV20-1 and TRBJ2-4, with D possibly matching TRBD2 (6 bases). CDR3 length: 17 amino acids. Germline CDR1 DFQATT, CDR2 SNEGSKA (reference sequence). Trimming cost V 0 bases and J 0 bases, with 15 bases left between them.

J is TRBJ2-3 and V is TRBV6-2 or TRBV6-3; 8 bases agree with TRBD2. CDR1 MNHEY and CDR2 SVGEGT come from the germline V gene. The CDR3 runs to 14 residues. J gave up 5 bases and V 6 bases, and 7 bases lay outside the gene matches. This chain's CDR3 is CASSRGGGLDTQYF. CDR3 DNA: TGTGCCAGCAGCAGGGGCGGGGGGTTAGATACGCAGTATTTT.

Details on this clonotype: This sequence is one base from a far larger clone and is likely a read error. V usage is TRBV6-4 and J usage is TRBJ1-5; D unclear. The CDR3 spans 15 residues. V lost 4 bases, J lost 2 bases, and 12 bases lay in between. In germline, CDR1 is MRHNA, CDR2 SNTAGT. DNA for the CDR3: TGTGCCAGCAGTGCTCATGGTGGTGGCAATCAGCCCCAGCATTTT. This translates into CASSAHGGGNQPQHF.

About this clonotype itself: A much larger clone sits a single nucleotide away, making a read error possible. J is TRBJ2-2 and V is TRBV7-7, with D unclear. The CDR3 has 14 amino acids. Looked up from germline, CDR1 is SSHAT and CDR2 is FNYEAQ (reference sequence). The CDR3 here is CASSRRSHTGELFF. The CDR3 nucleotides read TGTGCTAGCAGCAGACGGAGCCATACCGGGGAGCTGTTTTTT.

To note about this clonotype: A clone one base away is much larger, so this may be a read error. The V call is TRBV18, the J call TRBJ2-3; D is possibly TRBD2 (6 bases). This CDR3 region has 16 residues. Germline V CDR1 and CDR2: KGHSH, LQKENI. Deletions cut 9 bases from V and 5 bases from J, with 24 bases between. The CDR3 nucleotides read TGTGCCAGTCCTCCGACTGGCGGGAAGGCCGAAGATACGCAGTATTTT. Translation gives CASPPTGGKAEDTQYF. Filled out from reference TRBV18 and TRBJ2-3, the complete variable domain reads NAGVMQNPRHLVRRRGQEARLRCSPMKGHSHVYWYRQLPEEGLKFMVYLQKENIIDESGMPKERFSAEFPKEGPSILRIQQVVRGDSAAYFCASPPTGGKAEDTQYFGPGTRLTVL.

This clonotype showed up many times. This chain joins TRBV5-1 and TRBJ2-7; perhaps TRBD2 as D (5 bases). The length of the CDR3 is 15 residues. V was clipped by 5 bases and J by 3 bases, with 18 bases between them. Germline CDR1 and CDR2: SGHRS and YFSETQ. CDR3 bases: TGCGCCAGCAGTCTGACGGGGAGTGCAAACTACGAGCAGTACTTC. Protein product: CASSLTGSANYEQYF.

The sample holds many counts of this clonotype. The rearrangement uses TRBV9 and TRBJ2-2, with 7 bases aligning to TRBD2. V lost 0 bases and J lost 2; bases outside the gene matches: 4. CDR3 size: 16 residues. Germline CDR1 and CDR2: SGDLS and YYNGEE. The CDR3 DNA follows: TGTGCCAGCAGCGTAGTGGCTAGCGGTAACACCGGGGAGCTGTTTTTT. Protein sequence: CASSVVASGNTGELFF.

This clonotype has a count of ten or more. CDR3 coding DNA: TGTGCCAGCAGTTGGGACGGGGATGGCTACACCTTC. This translates into CASSWDGDGYTF. The rearrangement joins TRBV6-9 to TRBJ1-2; the D gene is possibly TRBD1 (5 bases). V was clipped by 4 bases and J by 6 bases, with 9 bases between them. CDR3 length: 12 amino acids. Germline V gene data show CDR1 as MNHGY and CDR2 as SVAAGI.

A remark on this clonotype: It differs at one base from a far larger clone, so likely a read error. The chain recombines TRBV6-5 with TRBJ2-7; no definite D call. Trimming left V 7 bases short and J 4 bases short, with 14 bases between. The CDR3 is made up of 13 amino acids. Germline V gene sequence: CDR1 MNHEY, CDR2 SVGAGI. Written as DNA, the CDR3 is TGTGCCAGCAAGGATCGGCCGAATTACGAGCAGTACTTC. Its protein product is CASKDRPNYEQYF.

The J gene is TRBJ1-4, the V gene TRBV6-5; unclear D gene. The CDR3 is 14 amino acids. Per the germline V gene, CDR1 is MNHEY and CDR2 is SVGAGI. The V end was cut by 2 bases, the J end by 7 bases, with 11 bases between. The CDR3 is CASSYGQASEKLFF. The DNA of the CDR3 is TGTGCCAGCAGTTACGGGCAGGCAAGTGAAAAACTGTTTTTT.

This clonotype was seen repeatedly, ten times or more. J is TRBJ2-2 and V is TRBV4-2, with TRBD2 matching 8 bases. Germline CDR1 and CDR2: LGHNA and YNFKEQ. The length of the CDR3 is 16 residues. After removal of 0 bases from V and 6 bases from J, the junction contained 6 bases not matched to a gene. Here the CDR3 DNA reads TGTGCCAGCAGCCAAGATTCCGGACTAGCAGCCGGGGAGCTGTTTTTT. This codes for CASSQDSGLAAGELFF.

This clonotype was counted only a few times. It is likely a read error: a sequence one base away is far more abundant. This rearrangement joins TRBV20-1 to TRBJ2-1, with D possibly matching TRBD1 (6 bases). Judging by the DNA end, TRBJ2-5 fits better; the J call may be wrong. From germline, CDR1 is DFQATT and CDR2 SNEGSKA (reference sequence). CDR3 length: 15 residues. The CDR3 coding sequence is TGCAGTGCTACCGTGGACAGTTTCTCCCAAGAGACCCAGTACTTC. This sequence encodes CSATVDSFSQETQYF.

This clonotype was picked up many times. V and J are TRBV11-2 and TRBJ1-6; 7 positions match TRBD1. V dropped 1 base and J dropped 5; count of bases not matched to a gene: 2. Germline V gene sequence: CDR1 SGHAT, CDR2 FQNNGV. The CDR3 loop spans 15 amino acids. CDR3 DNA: TGTGCCAGCAGCTTAGGACAGGGAAATAATTCACCCCTCCACTTT. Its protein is CASSLGQGNNSPLHF.

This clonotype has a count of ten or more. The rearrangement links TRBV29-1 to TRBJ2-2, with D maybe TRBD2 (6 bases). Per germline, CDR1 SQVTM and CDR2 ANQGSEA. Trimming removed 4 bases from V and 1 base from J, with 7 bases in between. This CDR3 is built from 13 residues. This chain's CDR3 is CSVVAVNTGELFF. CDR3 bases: TGCAGCGTTGTAGCGGTGAACACCGGGGAGCTGTTTTTT.

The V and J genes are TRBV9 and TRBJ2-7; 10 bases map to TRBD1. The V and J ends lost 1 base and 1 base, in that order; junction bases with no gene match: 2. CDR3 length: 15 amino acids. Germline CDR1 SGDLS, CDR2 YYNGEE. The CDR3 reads CASSVWGQGSYEQYF. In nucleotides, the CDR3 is TGTGCCAGCAGCGTATGGGGACAGGGGTCCTACGAGCAGTACTTC.

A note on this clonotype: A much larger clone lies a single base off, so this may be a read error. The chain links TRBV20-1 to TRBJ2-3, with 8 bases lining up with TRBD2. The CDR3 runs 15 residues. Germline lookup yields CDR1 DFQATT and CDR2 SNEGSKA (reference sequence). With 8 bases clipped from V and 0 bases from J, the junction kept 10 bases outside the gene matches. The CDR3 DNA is TGCAGTAACTTGGGAATAGCGGGAAGCACAGATACGCAGTATTTT. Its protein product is CSNLGIAGSTDTQYF.

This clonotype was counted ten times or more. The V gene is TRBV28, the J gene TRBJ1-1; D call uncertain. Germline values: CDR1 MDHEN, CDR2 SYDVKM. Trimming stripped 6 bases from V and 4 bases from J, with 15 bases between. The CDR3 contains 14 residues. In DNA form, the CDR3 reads TGTGCCAGCAGCCACGGATCGGGGTTCACTGAAGCTTTCTTT. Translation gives CASSHGSGFTEAFF.

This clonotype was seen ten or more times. CDR3 sequence: CASSLSGGGAGELFF. CDR3 nucleotides: TGTGCCAGCAGCTTATCGGGCGGGGGGGCCGGGGAGCTGTTTTTT. The V call is TRBV7-2, the J call TRBJ2-2; 9 bases are a match to TRBD2. This CDR3 comprises 15 residues. Trimming at V came to 2 bases and at J to 6 bases, leaving 4 bases not matched to a gene. Germline V gene lookup returns CDR1 SGHTA and CDR2 FQGNSA.